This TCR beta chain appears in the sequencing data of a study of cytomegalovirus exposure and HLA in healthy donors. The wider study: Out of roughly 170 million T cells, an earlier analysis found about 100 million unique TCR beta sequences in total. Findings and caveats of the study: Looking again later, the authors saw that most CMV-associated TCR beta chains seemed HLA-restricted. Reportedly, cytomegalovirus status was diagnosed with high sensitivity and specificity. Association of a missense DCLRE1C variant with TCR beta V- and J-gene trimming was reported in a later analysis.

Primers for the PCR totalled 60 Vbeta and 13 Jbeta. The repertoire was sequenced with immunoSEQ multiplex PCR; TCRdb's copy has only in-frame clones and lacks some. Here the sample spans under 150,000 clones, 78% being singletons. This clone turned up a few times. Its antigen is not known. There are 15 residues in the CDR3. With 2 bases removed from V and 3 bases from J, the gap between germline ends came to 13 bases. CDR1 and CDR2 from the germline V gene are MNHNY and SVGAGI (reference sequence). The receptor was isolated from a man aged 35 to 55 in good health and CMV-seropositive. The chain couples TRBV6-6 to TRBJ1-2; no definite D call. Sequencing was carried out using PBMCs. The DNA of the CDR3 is TGTGCCAGCAGTTACCCCGAAGCTCAACACTATGGCTACACCTTC. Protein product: CASSYPEAQHYGYTF.